The sequence of this T cell receptor (beta chain) was determined in a study of T-cell reconstitution after alpha-beta-depleted transplantation in children. Trimming left V 3 bases short and J 3 bases short, with 15 bases between. Germline V gene sequence: CDR1 MGHRA, CDR2 YSYEKL. This CDR3 has 15 amino acids. As it was prepared, the TCRbeta library received unique molecular identifiers. TCRdb re-called the PCR reads with MiXCR, one entry per CDR3 protein. The profile covers about 610,000 distinct CDR3 sequences, with roughly a quarter appearing a single time and approximately 33% taken by the ten largest.

The sample in question was PBMCs, obtained before TCRalphabeta/CD19-depleted stem cell transplant. The rearrangement links TRBV4-1 to TRBJ2-7, with D maybe TRBD2 (6 bases). This clonotype originated in a boy under two years old with Wiskott-Aldrich syndrome, due to receive a stem cell transplant. The CDR3, as DNA: TGCGCCAGCAGCCAGGTGGGGCGGGGTGACTACGAGCAGTACTTC. It encodes CASSQVGRGDYEQYF.